These 19 T cell receptor beta chains share one sample of origin, sequenced in a study of blood T cell repertoires in COVID-19. Repertoires were generated with immunoSEQ multiplex PCR, while TCRdb's copy carries only in-frame clones and drops some. Counted here are about 200,000 clones, approximately 90% occurring once; the ten biggest clones make up over 15%. The specimen sequenced was peripheral blood. These TCRs come from a middle-aged man with COVID-19, enrolled during active disease.

The rearrangement uses TRBV10-3 and TRBJ2-2, with a weak D call TRBD1 (5 bases). Trimming took 6 bases from V and 4 from J, leaving 12 bases between them. The CDR3 spans 14 residues. Germline V gene sequence: CDR1 ENHRY, CDR2 SYGVKD. CDR3 sequence: CAIRRQSTTGELFF. The DNA for the CDR3 is TGTGCCATCAGGAGACAGAGTACCACCGGGGAGCTGTTTTTT.

CDR3 sequence: CASSESGANYGYTF. The CDR3 bases are TGTGCCAGCAGTGAATCTGGGGCGAACTATGGCTACACCTTC. The chain joins TRBV25-1 to TRBJ1-2, with D perhaps TRBD1 (5 bases). The CDR3 spans 14 residues. V was cut by 1 base and J by 2 bases, with 8 bases left in between. The germline CDR1 and CDR2 sequences are MGHDK and SYGVNS.

This chain links TRBV5-5 with TRBJ2-1, with 8 bases matching TRBD1. The CDR3 has 15 amino acids. Germline loops: CDR1 SGHKS, CDR2 YYEKEE (reference sequence). Trimming removed 2 bases from V and 5 bases from J; junction bases left unmatched: 6. This chain's CDR3 is CASSFGQGVDNEQFF. CDR3 coding DNA: TGTGCCAGCAGCTTTGGACAGGGCGTTGACAATGAGCAGTTCTTC.

The V and J genes are TRBV5-4 and TRBJ2-7; D remains unclear. Germline CDR1 is SGHNT and CDR2 is YYREEE (reference sequence). The CDR3 is made up of 13 amino acids. V lost 5 bases and J 7 bases, leaving 16 bases between the germline ends. The CDR3 reads CASSGAGSREQYF. As DNA, the CDR3 is TGTGCCAGCAGTGGTGCCGGGTCGAGAGAGCAGTACTTC.

J is TRBJ2-6 and V is TRBV13; TRBD1 agrees at 7 bases. Germline CDR1 reads PRHDT; CDR2 reads FYEKMQ (reference sequence). With V trimmed by 5 bases and J by 4 bases, 8 bases remained unmatched. The CDR3 loop spans 16 amino acids. The CDR3 nucleotides read TGTGCCAGCAGCACCCCGACAGGGACAGGGGCCAACGTCCTGACTTTC. This gives the protein CASSTPTGTGANVLTF. The full variable domain, its missing parts supplied by reference TRBV13 and TRBJ2-6, is AAGVIQSPRHLIKEKRETATLKCYPIPRHDTVYWYQQGPGQDPQFLISFYEKMQSDKGSIPDRFSAQQFSDYHSELNMSSLELGDSALYFCASSTPTGTGANVLTFGAGSRLTVL.

This chain uses TRBV7-6 with TRBJ2-3; 8 bases align to TRBD2. V lost 1 base and J lost 2; bases outside the gene matches: 5. This CDR3 has 16 amino acids. Germline V gene sequence: CDR1 SGHVS, CDR2 FNYEAQ. CDR3 DNA: TGTGCCAGCAGCTTAGTGCCGGGAGGGAACACAGATACGCAGTATTTT. It specifies CASSLVPGGNTDTQYF.

A remark on this clone: Mismatch with germline at one junction end may stem from a read error. This rearrangement joins TRBV6-1 to TRBJ1-5, with a weak D call TRBD1 (6 bases). The CDR3 consists of 11 residues. Germline CDR1 MNHNS, CDR2 SASEGT. The CDR3 sequence: CASSDLLGADF. The CDR3 bases are TGTGCCAGCAGTGACCTTTTGGGGGCGGATTTT.

The rearrangement uses TRBV6-5 and TRBJ2-3, with 7 bases matching TRBD1. Germline values: CDR1 MNHEY, CDR2 SVGAGI. V dropped 6 bases and J dropped 0; count of bases not matched to a gene: 6. The CDR3 consists of 15 residues. CDR3 amino acids: CASRKTRGSTDTQYF. The CDR3 DNA follows: TGTGCCAGCAGGAAAACCAGGGGGAGCACAGATACGCAGTATTTT.

V usage is TRBV30 and J usage is TRBJ2-1, with 10 positions matching TRBD2. Losses at the gene ends were 4 bases for V and 0 bases for J; bases not matched to a gene: 9. This CDR3 is 17 amino acids long. CDR1 GTSNPN and CDR2 SVGIG come from the germline V gene (reference sequence). The CDR3 bases are TGTGCCTGGAATAAGCGGGGGGGAACTAGCTCCTACAATGAGCAGTTCTTC. Its translation is CAWNKRGGTSSYNEQFF.

The CDR3 here is CASSLVSEEQFF. In DNA form, the CDR3 reads TGTGCCAGCAGCTTAGTGTCAGAAGAGCAGTTCTTC. This rearrangement joins TRBV7-9 to TRBJ2-1; unclear D gene. The CDR3 runs 12 residues. Trimming removed 1 base at V and 10 bases at J, with 8 bases between. Per the germline V gene, CDR1 is SEHNR and CDR2 is FQNEAQ (reference sequence).

The chain carries TRBV7-6 and TRBJ2-7, with a weak D call TRBD1 (7 bases). From germline, CDR1 is SGHVS and CDR2 FNYEAQ. The CDR3 is 16 residues long. V lost 2 bases and J 11 bases, leaving 25 bases between the germline ends. The DNA for the CDR3 is TGTGCCAGCAGCTTAACAACGGGGGACCCGACGGGACAGAAGTACTTC. Translation: CASSLTTGDPTGQKYF.

This chain links TRBV4-3 with TRBJ1-4, with 9 bases aligning to TRBD1. V was clipped by 0 bases and J by 7 bases; unmatched bases: 9. The CDR3 is made up of 17 amino acids. Germline CDR1 LGHNA, CDR2 YSLEER. The CDR3: CASSQDFGTGLSEKLFF. Here the CDR3 DNA reads TGCGCCAGCAGCCAAGATTTCGGGACAGGGTTGAGTGAAAAACTGTTTTTT.

This chain connects TRBV7-7 to TRBJ2-5; no reliable D call. V was pared by 4 bases and J by 1 base, with 10 bases between. The CDR3 loop spans 14 amino acids. Germline CDR1 SSHAT, CDR2 FNYEAQ (reference sequence). In DNA form, the CDR3 reads TGTGCCAGCAGCTCCGGGTCTACCCAAGAGACCCAGTACTTC. Translated: CASSSGSTQETQYF.

The chain is built from TRBV18 and TRBJ2-1, with 7 positions matching TRBD1. V shed 3 bases, J shed 0 bases, and the junction held 5 bases outside the gene matches. The germline V gene encodes CDR1 KGHSH and CDR2 LQKENI. The CDR3 has 16 residues. As DNA, the CDR3 is TGTGCCAGCTCACCCGCCGACAGGGTCTCCTACAATGAGCAGTTCTTC. Translation gives CASSPADRVSYNEQFF.

The chain combines TRBV12-3 or TRBV12-4 with TRBJ1-2; a possible D gene is TRBD1 (5 bases). Trimming left V 6 bases short and J 6 bases short, with 14 bases between. This CDR3 is built from 13 residues. The CDR3 region is CASRRGGFDGYTF. The CDR3 DNA reads TGTGCCAGCAGGCGGGGGGGTTTTGATGGCTACACCTTC.

CDR3 residues: CASSPLAGSDYNEQFF. Here the CDR3 DNA reads TGTGCCAGCAGCCCGCTGGCGGGGAGCGACTACAATGAGCAGTTCTTC. V gene TRBV14 combines with J gene TRBJ2-1; a possible D gene is TRBD2 (6 bases). Germline V gene data show CDR1 as SGHDN and CDR2 as FVKESK. The CDR3 consists of 16 residues. V lost 4 bases to trimming and J lost 3 bases, with 16 bases between them.

This clone was detected once. The chain uses TRBV3-1 (or the pseudogene TRBV3-2) and TRBJ2-5, with 11 bases fitting TRBD2. The CDR3 is made up of 17 amino acids. CDR1 LGHDT and CDR2 YNNKEL come from the germline V gene (reference sequence). Losses at the gene ends were 4 bases for V and 5 bases for J; bases not matched to a gene: 12. CDR3 sequence: CASSRFPSGGSRETQYF. CDR3 nucleotide sequence: TGTGCCAGCAGCCGGTTCCCTAGCGGGGGGTCGCGGGAGACCCAGTACTTC.

The CDR3 protein is CASSPTKSGQPQHF. CDR3 sequence (DNA): TGTGCCAGCAGTCCGACCAAATCGGGACAGCCCCAGCATTTT. J is TRBJ1-5 and V is TRBV6-5; D remains unclear. Germline CDR1 is MNHEY and CDR2 is SVGAGI. The CDR3 is 14 residues long. V gave up 5 bases and J gave up 7 bases, with 15 bases separating them.

This chain joins TRBV6-5 and TRBJ2-4; D not certain. The germline gives CDR1 MNHEY, CDR2 SVGAGI. V lost 5 bases, J lost 0 bases, and 11 bases lay in between. This CDR3 spans 15 amino acids. CDR3: CASSPVELAKNIQYF. The CDR3, as DNA: TGTGCCAGCAGTCCCGTTGAGCTAGCCAAAAACATTCAGTACTTC.